This TCR beta chain was identified in a study of shared clonotypes between healthy human individuals. The CDR3 is 17 residues long. Unmatched junction bases numbered 10, after V lost 3 bases and J lost 7 bases. CDR1 is SEHNR, CDR2 FQNEAQ, per germline (reference sequence). Assay: immunoSEQ multiplex PCR; the TCRdb copy retains only in-frame clones and omits some. Counted here are about 820,000 clones, almost 95% occurring once; the ten biggest clones make up more than 20%. As defined, naive CD8 cells were CD45RO-negative and positively selected for CCR7, with terminally differentiated effector memory CD45RA+ cells excluded.

The rearrangement links TRBV7-9 to TRBJ2-2, with TRBD1 matching over 11 bases. This TCR came from a young man in good health. The source material was naive CD8+ T cells sorted from blood. The CDR3 protein is CASSFVRDRGYSGELFF. The CDR3 nucleotides read TGTGCCAGCAGCTTTGTCCGGGACAGGGGGTATAGCGGGGAGCTGTTTTTT. The full variable domain, completed using reference TRBV7-9 and TRBJ2-2, is DTGVSQNPRHKITKRGQNVTFRCDPISEHNRLYWYRQTLGQGPEFLTYFQNEAQLEKSRLLSDRFSAERPKGSFSTLEIQRTEQGDSAMYLCASSFVRDRGYSGELFFGEGSRLTVL.